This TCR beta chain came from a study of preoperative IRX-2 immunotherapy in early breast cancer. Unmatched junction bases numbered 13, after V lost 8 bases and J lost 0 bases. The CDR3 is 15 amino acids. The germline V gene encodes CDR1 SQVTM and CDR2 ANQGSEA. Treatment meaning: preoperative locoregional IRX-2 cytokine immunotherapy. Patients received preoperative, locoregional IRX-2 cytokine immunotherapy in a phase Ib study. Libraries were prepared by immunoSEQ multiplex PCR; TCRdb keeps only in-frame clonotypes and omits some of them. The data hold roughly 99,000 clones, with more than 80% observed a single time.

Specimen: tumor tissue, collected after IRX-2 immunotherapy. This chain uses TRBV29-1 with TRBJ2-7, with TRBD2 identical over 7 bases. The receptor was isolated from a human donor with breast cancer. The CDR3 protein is CSSANPAGSSYEQYF. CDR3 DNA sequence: TGCAGCTCTGCGAACCCAGCGGGGAGCTCCTACGAGCAGTACTTC.